This entry lists 17 T cell receptor beta chains sequenced from one sample in a study of vaccination and CD4 T cells after COVID-19. These receptors have no identified antigens. The treatment was: roughly 10-day PBMC culture with coronavirus spike peptide pools or control peptides (ViraFEST assay). Sequencing of DNA taken from cultured CD4+ T cells relied on the Oncomine TCR Beta short-read assay. In TCRdb, the PCR reads were re-called with MiXCR into one record per CDR3 protein. The table includes about 15,000 distinct CDR3 sequences, 45% to 50% detected once. Here the sequenced sample was cultured CD4+ T cells from blood, taken after SARS-CoV-2 vaccination. These receptors all come from a human donor with COVID-19.

This chain uses TRBV29-1 with TRBJ1-1, with a tentative D call TRBD1 (5 bases). CDR1 and CDR2 from the germline V gene are SQVTM and ANQGSEA. This CDR3 region has 13 residues. Trimming stripped 4 bases from V and 5 bases from J, with 14 bases between. CDR3 protein: CSVGPGKGTEAFF. Written as DNA, the CDR3 is TGCAGCGTTGGCCCGGGAAAGGGGACTGAAGCTTTCTTT. Based on the CDR3 plus reference TRBV29-1 and TRBJ1-1, the full variable domain is SAVISQKPSRDICQRGTSLTIQCQVDSQVTMMFWYRQQPGQSLTLIATANQGSEATYESGFVIDKFPISRPNLTFSTLTVSNMSPEDSSIYLCSVGPGKGTEAFFGQGTRLTVV.

This clonotype was seen just once. The chain has TRBV19 and TRBJ2-7; 8 bases fit TRBD2. The CDR3 loop spans 15 amino acids. The germline gives CDR1 LNHDA, CDR2 SQIVND (reference sequence). Trimming removed 1 base from V and 2 bases from J; junction bases left unmatched: 4. Written as DNA, the CDR3 is TGTGCCAGTAGTATAGGGCCAGCGGGGGCCTACGAGCAGTACTTC. Translated, it gives CASSIGPAGAYEQYF.

This clonotype was seen more than once but under ten times. The J gene is TRBJ2-5, the V gene TRBV19; 13 bases match TRBD2. In germline, CDR1 is LNHDA, CDR2 SQIVND (reference sequence). There are 15 residues in the CDR3. Trimming cost V 9 bases and J 1 base; bases outside gene matches: 5. CDR3 in amino acids: CASATSGGPQETQYF. CDR3 nucleotides: TGTGCCAGCGCGACTAGCGGGGGGCCCCAAGAGACCCAGTACTTC.

V gene TRBV20-1 combines with J gene TRBJ1-1, with 8 bases aligning to TRBD1. The CDR3 spans 14 residues. Unmatched junction bases numbered 9, after V lost 6 bases and J lost 3 bases. CDR1 DFQATT and CDR2 SNEGSKA come from the germline V gene (reference sequence). In DNA form, the CDR3 reads TGCAGTGCCCCCACGGACAGGGATGACACTGAAGCTTTCTTT. Protein sequence: CSAPTDRDDTEAFF.

This clonotype appeared a few times. The chain uses TRBV2 and TRBJ2-3; 9 bases line up with TRBD1. Trimming cost V 5 bases and J 1 base; bases outside gene matches: 4. From germline, CDR1 is SNHLY and CDR2 FYNNEI. The CDR3 consists of 15 residues. The CDR3: CASSPGQGRTDTQYF. CDR3 DNA: TGTGCCAGCAGTCCTGGACAGGGGCGCACAGATACGCAGTATTTT.

The genes are TRBV2 and TRBJ2-7, with TRBD2 matching 9 bases. The CDR3 is 14 amino acids. Trimming cost V 9 bases and J 6 bases; bases outside gene matches: 12. Per the germline V gene, CDR1 is SNHLY and CDR2 is FYNNEI. CDR3 in DNA: TGTGCCAGTGGGACTAGCCCCGGGGCGGGCGAGCAGTACTTC. It encodes CASGTSPGAGEQYF.

V gene TRBV20-1 combines with J gene TRBJ2-7, with D possibly TRBD1 on 5 matching bases. The germline CDR1 and CDR2 sequences are DFQATT and SNEGSKA (reference sequence). CDR3 length: 13 residues. Trimming removed 6 bases at V and 0 bases at J, with 12 bases between. The CDR3 DNA is TGCAGTGCCCCCCGCAGGGACTCCTACGAGCAGTACTTC. This encodes CSAPRRDSYEQYF.

This clonotype came up a few times. The genes are TRBV12-3 or TRBV12-4 and TRBJ2-5; 7 bases match TRBD2. The V and J ends lost 6 bases and 5 bases, in that order; junction bases with no gene match: 12. This CDR3 spans 15 amino acids. CDR3 nucleotides: TGTGCCAGCAGCCCCTCGGGGGGTCGCTCGGAGACCCAGTACTTC. As protein: CASSPSGGRSETQYF.

This clonotype came up a few times. The genes are TRBV20-1 and TRBJ1-1; no firm D call. The V and J ends lost 5 bases and 1 base respectively, with 5 bases between them. CDR3 length: 11 amino acids. Germline assignment: CDR1 DFQATT and CDR2 SNEGSKA (reference sequence). The CDR3 region has the DNA TGCAGTGCTCAGGAGAACACTGAAGCTTTCTTT. Encoded protein: CSAQENTEAFF.

In this sample, this clonotype turned up a few times. The V and J genes are TRBV28 and TRBJ2-5, with 7 bases matching TRBD2. J lost 8 bases, V lost 5 bases, and 11 bases had no gene match. CDR1 is MDHEN and CDR2 is SYDVKM in the germline V gene. This CDR3 has 14 amino acids. Here the CDR3 DNA reads TGTGCCAGCAGTCCTCCAGCGGGGCGGGGAACCCAGTACTTC. It translates to CASSPPAGRGTQYF.

This clonotype was counted between two and nine times. V gene TRBV7-2 combines with J gene TRBJ1-5; 11 positions match TRBD1. The CDR3 length is 16 residues. Looked up from germline, CDR1 is SGHTA and CDR2 is FQGNSA. The J segment lost 5 bases and the V segment lost 1 base, leaving 4 bases of the junction unmatched. CDR3 bases: TGTGCCAGCAGCTTAGGGGACAGGGGGAGTTATCAGCCCCAGCATTTT. Translation: CASSLGDRGSYQPQHF. Full variable domain (outside the CDR3, taken from reference TRBV7-2 and TRBJ1-5): GAGVSQSPSNKVTEKGKDVELRCDPISGHTALYWYRQSLGQGLEFLIYFQGNSAPDKSGLPSDRFSAERTGGSVSTLTIQRTQQEDSAVYLCASSLGDRGSYQPQHFGDGTRLSIL.

The rearrangement joins TRBV11-2 to TRBJ1-1; no firm D call. CDR1 is SGHAT, CDR2 FQNNGV, per germline. The CDR3 length is 12 residues. V lost 0 bases, J lost 5 bases, and 4 bases lay in between. DNA of the CDR3: TGTGCCAGCAGCTTAGATCGGACTGAAGCTTTCTTT. Translation: CASSLDRTEAFF.

CDR3 bases: TGTGCCAGCAGCTTGGTAGGTCCGGGAGATACGCAGTATTTT. Its protein product is CASSLVGPGDTQYF. V usage is TRBV5-4 and J usage is TRBJ2-3; the D is unclear. The V end was cut by 0 bases, the J end by 5 bases, with 10 bases between. Germline V CDR1 and CDR2: SGHNT, YYREEE (reference sequence). The CDR3 totals 14 residues.

This chain joins TRBV7-2 and TRBJ1-6; unclear D gene. The CDR3 extends over 16 amino acids. The germline gives CDR1 SGHTA, CDR2 FQGNSA. V was pared by 0 bases and J by 7 bases, with 13 bases between. The CDR3 here is CASSLASWGTNSPLHF. DNA for the CDR3: TGTGCCAGCAGCTTAGCTTCGTGGGGTACCAATTCACCCCTCCACTTT.

This chain links TRBV6-1 with TRBJ1-2; the D gene is possibly TRBD1 (5 bases). The CDR3 contains 17 residues. The V gene lost 5 bases and the J gene lost 4 bases, with 23 bases spanning the gap. Per the germline V gene, CDR1 is MNHNS and CDR2 is SASEGT. CDR3 sequence reads: CASSSLGGKIGLYGYTF. For the CDR3, the DNA is TGTGCCAGCAGTAGCCTTGGGGGTAAAATTGGTCTCTATGGCTACACCTTC.

The sample holds a few counts of this clonotype. The V gene is TRBV18, the J gene TRBJ1-1; D is uncertain. Germline-derived CDR1 and CDR2 are KGHSH and LQKENI. V lost 6 bases to trimming and J lost 1 base, with 6 bases between them. The CDR3 has 12 residues. CDR3 DNA sequence: TGTGCCAGCTCCCGGCCGAACACTGAAGCTTTCTTT. Its protein product is CASSRPNTEAFF.

The sample holds a few counts of this clonotype. This chain links TRBV27 with TRBJ1-1; tentative D call: TRBD1 (5 bases). Germline V gene sequence: CDR1 MNHEY, CDR2 SMNVEV (reference sequence). The V and J ends lost 3 bases and 6 bases respectively, with 14 bases between them. This CDR3 comprises 14 residues. The chain's CDR3 is CASSFRGGWSEAFF. CDR3 nucleotides: TGTGCCAGCAGTTTTCGGGGGGGATGGTCTGAAGCTTTCTTT.